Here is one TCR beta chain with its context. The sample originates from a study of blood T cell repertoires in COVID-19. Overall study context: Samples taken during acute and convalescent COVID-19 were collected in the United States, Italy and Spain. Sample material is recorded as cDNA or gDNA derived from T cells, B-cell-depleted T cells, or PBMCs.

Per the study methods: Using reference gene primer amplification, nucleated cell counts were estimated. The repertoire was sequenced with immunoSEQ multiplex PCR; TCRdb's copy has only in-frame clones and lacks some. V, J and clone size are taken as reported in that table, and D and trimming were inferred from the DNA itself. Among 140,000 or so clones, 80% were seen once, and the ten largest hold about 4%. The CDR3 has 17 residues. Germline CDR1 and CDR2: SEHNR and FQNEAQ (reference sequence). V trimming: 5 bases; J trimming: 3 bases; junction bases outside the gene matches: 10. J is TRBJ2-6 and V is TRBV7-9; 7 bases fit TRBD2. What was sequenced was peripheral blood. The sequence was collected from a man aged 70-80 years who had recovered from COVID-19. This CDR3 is CASSPPGGLSGANVLTF. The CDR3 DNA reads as TGTGCCAGCAGCCCTCCGGGAGGACTAAGTGGGGCCAACGTCCTGACTTTC.